The sequence of this T cell receptor (beta chain) was determined in a study of T cells after posttransplantation cyclophosphamide. Findings and limits, study-wide: Recipient CMV seropositivity and CMV reactivation strongly tracked TRB clonality. Later blood repertoires were often dominated by clones from the donor CD8+ memory compartment.

Clones were read by immunoSEQ multiplex PCR, and TCRdb kept only the in-frame ones, dropping some. Of tens of thousands of clones listed, 73% are singletons. Comment on this clone: Its target is not known.

Trimming took off 5 bases at V and 6 bases at J, with 10 bases between the two ends. This CDR3 comprises 12 residues. Germline V CDR1 and CDR2: MNHNY, SVGAGI (reference sequence). This receptor was taken from an older woman in good health, CMV-negative, and a related stem cell transplant donor. The chain couples TRBV6-6 to TRBJ1-2, with a possible D match to TRBD1 (5 bases). The specimen was memory CD4+ T cells sorted from PBMCs. Written as DNA, the CDR3 is TGTGCCAGCAGTACCACGGGGGATGGCTACACCTTC. This codes for CASSTTGDGYTF.